A single sample gave rise to the 23 T cell receptor beta chains below, sequenced in a study of shared clonotypes between healthy human individuals. Clones were read by immunoSEQ multiplex PCR, and TCRdb kept only the in-frame ones, dropping some. The profile shows about 960,000 clones, over 60% of them singletons. The source material was memory CD4+ T cells sorted from blood. Subset here: CD45RA-negative fraction. These receptors all stem from a man younger than 30 in good health.

J is TRBJ1-2 and V is TRBV12-5; TRBD1 might be the D (5 bases). Germline V gives CDR1 LGHNT, CDR2 FRNRAP. The CDR3 is made up of 12 amino acids. Trimming removed 6 bases from V and 7 bases from J, with 12 bases in between. The CDR3 nucleotides are TGTGCTAGTGGCAGCAGGGCAAGTGGCTACACCTTC. Translating it yields CASGSRASGYTF.

The CDR3 sequence: CASSWWGQINQPQHF. The CDR3 DNA follows: TGTGCCAGCAGCTGGTGGGGACAGATCAATCAGCCCCAGCATTTT. V gene TRBV5-6 combines with J gene TRBJ1-5; 7 bases are shared with TRBD1. The CDR3 contains 15 residues. V dropped 3 bases and J dropped 3; count of bases not matched to a gene: 6. From germline, CDR1 is SGHDT and CDR2 YYEEEE.

The chain uses TRBV7-9 and TRBJ2-2, with no clear D. Deletions cut 2 bases from V and 6 bases from J, with 10 bases between. CDR3 length equals 14 residues. Germline CDR1 reads SEHNR; CDR2 reads FQNEAQ (reference sequence). CDR3: CASSLPYLAGELFF. The CDR3 DNA sequence: TGTGCCAGCAGCTTACCGTATTTGGCCGGGGAGCTGTTTTTT.

The chain links TRBV10-1 to TRBJ2-7, with D possibly TRBD1 on 6 matching bases. The germline V gene has CDR1 WNHNN and CDR2 SYGVQD (reference sequence). V was clipped by 0 bases and J by 5 bases, with 14 bases between them. The CDR3 is made up of 15 amino acids. The CDR3 loop reads CASSESGQGIHEQYF. The CDR3 coding sequence is TGCGCCAGCAGTGAGTCGGGGCAGGGGATCCACGAGCAGTACTTC.

The chain couples TRBV28 to TRBJ2-1; tentatively, D is TRBD2 (6 bases). Germline CDR1 and CDR2: MDHEN and SYDVKM. This CDR3 is built from 14 residues. With 5 bases removed from V and 5 bases from J, the gap between germline ends came to 13 bases. The CDR3 sequence: CASSTAGSNNEQFF. CDR3 DNA sequence: TGTGCCAGCAGTACAGCGGGCTCTAACAATGAGCAGTTCTTC. Based on the CDR3 plus reference TRBV28 and TRBJ2-1, the full variable domain is DVKVTQSSRYLVKRTGEKVFLECVQDMDHENMFWYRQDPGLGLRLIYFSYDVKMKEKGDIPEGYSVSREKKERFSLILESASTNQTSMYLCASSTAGSNNEQFFGPGTRLTVL.

This chain's CDR3 is CASSLVGPTTYEQYF. The CDR3 DNA follows: TGTGCCAGCAGCTTAGTAGGGCCAACCACCTACGAGCAGTACTTC. The rearrangement uses TRBV7-2 and TRBJ2-7; no clear D. The CDR3 covers 15 residues. Germline loops: CDR1 SGHTA, CDR2 FQGNSA. Trimming stripped 1 base from V and 2 bases from J, with 12 bases between.

As concerns this clone: Different DNA sequences within this sample yield the same CDR3. The V gene is TRBV25-1, the J gene TRBJ1-4, with 8 bases lining up with TRBD1. V dropped 3 bases and J dropped 5; count of bases not matched to a gene: 5. From germline, CDR1 is MGHDK and CDR2 SYGVNS. The CDR3 contains 15 residues. The CDR3 here is CASSDRGRGNEKLFF. CDR3 nucleotide sequence: TGTGCCAGCAGTGACAGGGGGCGCGGGAATGAAAAACTGTTTTTT. Complete variable domain (other parts from reference TRBV25-1 and TRBJ1-4): EADIYQTPRYLVIGTGKKITLECSQTMGHDKMYWYQQDPGMELHLIHYSYGVNSTEKGDLSSESTVSRIRTEHFPLTLESARPSHTSQYLCASSDRGRGNEKLFFGSGTQLSVL.

CDR3: CASSYPNIGETQYF. The CDR3, as DNA: TGTGCCAGCAGTTACCCTAACATCGGGGAGACCCAGTACTTC. This rearrangement joins TRBV6-6 to TRBJ2-5; no clear D. Per germline, CDR1 MNHNY and CDR2 SVGAGI (reference sequence). The CDR3 has 14 amino acids. Trimming cost V 2 bases and J 5 bases, with 12 bases left between them.

This rearrangement joins TRBV10-3 to TRBJ2-7, with D possibly being TRBD1 (5 bases). CDR3 length: 15 amino acids. Trimming removed 4 bases at V and 0 bases at J, with 13 bases between. Germline CDR1 is ENHRY and CDR2 is SYGVKD. Here the CDR3 DNA reads TGTGCCATCAGTGGGGGCAGGGATCTCTCCTACGAGCAGTACTTC. It translates to CAISGGRDLSYEQYF.

The chain couples TRBV10-2 to TRBJ2-3; D is uncertain. The germline V gene has CDR1 WSHSY and CDR2 SAAADI. This CDR3 has 14 amino acids. Trimming cost V 7 bases and J 0 bases, with 11 bases left between them. The CDR3 loop is CASIPTASTDTQYF. DNA of the CDR3: TGCGCCAGCATCCCGACCGCTAGCACAGATACGCAGTATTTT.

J is TRBJ1-3 and V is TRBV9; 11 bases are a match to TRBD1. CDR1 and CDR2 (germline): SGDLS, YYNGEE. J gave up 0 bases and V 3 bases, and 8 bases lay outside the gene matches. There are 18 residues in the CDR3. The DNA of the CDR3 is TGTGCCAGCAGCGAACAGTCCGGGACAGGGGGCTCTGGAAACACCATATATTTT. Protein: CASSEQSGTGGSGNTIYF.

The chain recombines TRBV7-8 with TRBJ2-7; D is unresolved. Trimming left V 1 base short and J 9 bases short, with 4 bases between. The CDR3 covers 10 residues. Looked up from germline, CDR1 is SGHVS and CDR2 is FQNEAQ. The CDR3 protein is CASSLETQYF. The CDR3 nucleotides read TGTGCCAGCAGCTTAGAGACGCAGTACTTC.

J is TRBJ2-5 and V is TRBV5-1, with a tentative D call TRBD2 (5 bases). Per the germline V gene, CDR1 is SGHRS and CDR2 is YFSETQ. V was trimmed by 1 base and J by 5 bases, leaving 18 bases between them. The CDR3 covers 16 residues. The CDR3 bases are TGCGCCAGCAGCTTGTCCCTAACTAGGACCGGGGAGACCCAGTACTTC. Protein: CASSLSLTRTGETQYF.

In DNA, the CDR3 is TGTGCCAGCAGCTTATTGTTGGTAGCCGGGGAGCTGTTTTTT. As protein: CASSLLLVAGELFF. The chain uses TRBV7-9 and TRBJ2-2; D is uncertain. CDR1 SEHNR and CDR2 FQNEAQ come from the germline V gene (reference sequence). The germline V and J ends were trimmed by 2 bases and 6 bases, with 10 bases remaining between them. The CDR3 is 14 amino acids.

This chain joins TRBV10-3 and TRBJ1-1; D call uncertain. CDR3 length: 12 amino acids. V was trimmed by 10 bases and J by 4 bases, leaving 13 bases between them. Germline CDR1 is ENHRY and CDR2 is SYGVKD. The CDR3 sequence: CATGAWATEAFF. The CDR3 nucleotides read TGTGCCACGGGTGCATGGGCCACTGAAGCTTTCTTT.

The sample holds a few counts of this clone. This chain links TRBV11-2 with TRBJ2-2, with TRBD2 matching 8 bases. This CDR3 contains 17 residues. Germline V gene data show CDR1 as SGHAT and CDR2 as FQNNGV. J was trimmed by 5 bases and V by 4 bases; bases with no gene match: 12. CDR3 bases: TGTGCCAGCAGCTCCCCACGGAGCGGGAGAGATACCGGGGAGCTGTTTTTT. Its translation is CASSSPRSGRDTGELFF.

The CDR3 DNA follows: TGTGCCAGCAGCACCGAGACAGGGAATTGGGGCTACACCTTC. The encoded protein is CASSTETGNWGYTF. The rearrangement uses TRBV11-2 and TRBJ1-2; TRBD1 matches 7 bases. CDR3 length: 14 residues. Germline V gene sequence: CDR1 SGHAT, CDR2 FQNNGV. V gave up 5 bases and J gave up 8 bases; unmatched junction bases: 11.

The chain uses TRBV28 and TRBJ2-7; 9 bases agree with TRBD1. The CDR3 length is 13 residues. V lost 6 bases and J lost 2; bases outside the gene matches: 2. Germline CDR1 and CDR2: MDHEN and SYDVKM. The CDR3 here is CASRTGGAYEQYF. The CDR3 DNA reads TGTGCCAGCAGGACAGGGGGGGCCTACGAGCAGTACTTC.

A note on this clone: This may arise from a read error, as a much more abundant clone is one base away. Other nucleotide sequences in the sample specify the same CDR3. The gene calls are TRBV18 and TRBJ1-5; D unclear. Trimming cost V 3 bases and J 1 base, with 4 bases left between them. The CDR3 sequence is 13 residues long. From germline, CDR1 is KGHSH and CDR2 LQKENI. CDR3 region: CASSPESNQPQHF. DNA of the CDR3: TGTGCCAGCTCACCTGAAAGCAATCAGCCCCAGCATTTT.

In DNA form, the CDR3 reads TGTGCCAGCAGTCTCCTAGGCAGGACAGGGTGGGCGGATACGCAGTATTTT. Encoded protein: CASSLLGRTGWADTQYF. V gene TRBV28 combines with J gene TRBJ2-3, with TRBD1 matching over 8 bases. Germline assignment: CDR1 MDHEN and CDR2 SYDVKM. This CDR3 is 17 amino acids long. V lost 5 bases and J lost 6; bases outside the gene matches: 16.

Note on this clone: Other DNA variants within this sample encode the same CDR3. The CDR3 sequence: CAISESLGNQPQHF. CDR3 coding DNA: TGTGCCATCAGTGAGAGTCTGGGCAATCAGCCCCAGCATTTT. The V and J genes are TRBV10-3 and TRBJ1-5; D is unresolved. Germline-derived CDR1 and CDR2 are ENHRY and SYGVKD. The V end was cut by 2 bases, the J end by 2 bases, with 7 bases between. This CDR3 is 14 amino acids long.

The DNA for the CDR3 is TGCGCCAGCAGCTTGATCCAGGGCCCTAACTATGGCTACACCTTC. It codes for CASSLIQGPNYGYTF. This sequence joins TRBV5-1 and TRBJ1-2, with a weak D call TRBD1 (5 bases). Germline V gene data show CDR1 as SGHRS and CDR2 as YFSETQ. The V and J ends lost 1 base and 0 bases respectively, with 10 bases between them. The CDR3 has 15 amino acids.

The chain combines TRBV30 with TRBJ2-4; D is ambiguous. CDR1 is GTSNPN, CDR2 SVGIG, per germline (reference sequence). The CDR3 totals 15 residues. V was clipped by 1 base and J by 1 base, with 11 bases between them. The CDR3 reads CAWSAPPPAKNIQYF. The CDR3 nucleotides are TGTGCCTGGAGTGCGCCCCCACCCGCCAAAAACATTCAGTACTTC.